Sequencing of this T cell receptor beta chain was carried out in a study of PD-1 blockade in classical Hodgkin lymphoma. With no exception, relapse followed autologous stem cell transplantation in all patients, and brentuximab vedotin exposure varied. Concerning this clone: The target antigen is unknown.

This CDR3 has 15 residues. V dropped 2 bases and J dropped 5; count of bases not matched to a gene: 8. Germline CDR1 and CDR2: LNHDA and SQIVND (reference sequence). Points from the study as a whole: Diversity in CD4+ TCRs, unlike that measured in CD8+ TCRs, had risen significantly by C4D1. Patients who initiated nivolumab within 1 year of ASCT were excluded. Baseline diversity resembling that of newly diagnosed patients was seen in complete responders.

The table came from immunoSEQ multiplex PCR; TCRdb's copy has only in-frame clones and leaves some out. The table shows just over 60,000 clones, with approximately 89% occurring only once. The rearrangement joins TRBV19 to TRBJ2-7, with 8 bases matching TRBD1. The sequencing used peripheral blood mononuclear cells (PBMCs), collected at baseline. The clonotype comes from a human donor with classical Hodgkin lymphoma. The DNA of the CDR3 is TGTGCCAGTAGTATATTGGACAGGGAGATCGACGAGCAGTACTTC. As protein: CASSILDREIDEQYF. Looking up the rest from reference TRBV19 and TRBJ2-7 gives the full variable domain: DGGITQSPKYLFRKEGQNVTLSCEQNLNHDAMYWYRQDPGQGLRLIYYSQIVNDFQKGDIAEGYSVSREKKESFPLTVTSAQKNPTAFYLCASSILDREIDEQYFGPGTRLTVT.